The 32 T cell receptor beta chains below all came from one sample that was sequenced in a study of a mutant IDH1 vaccine in newly diagnosed glioma (dated by TCRdb to the early 2020s). The sample's time point label, in plain terms: baseline, week 1 (first vaccination visit). This specimen's treatment or condition label, per the study, means: pre-vaccination baseline after standard-of-care therapy. The method was the immunoSEQ multiplex PCR assay. TCRdb holds this immuneACCESS table with in-frame rearrangements only. Some clones are missing; in checked studies, unresolved V genes explain under half, and the rest has no known cause. The sample table holds tens of thousands of clones, of which over 70% were seen once. The ten largest clones take up roughly 20% of the sample. The input for sequencing was PBMCs, taken from a glioma patient treated with radiotherapy, temozolomide or both. The source of these receptors is a young man with glioma.

The CDR3 here is CASSEGLVVSDEQFF. In nucleotides, the CDR3 is TGTGCCAGCAGTGAGGGACTTGTTGTAAGCGATGAGCAGTTCTTC. The chain recombines TRBV6-4 with TRBJ2-1, with a possible D match to TRBD2 (6 bases). The germline CDR1 and CDR2 sequences are MRHNA and SNTAGT. V shed 3 bases and J shed 8 bases, with 17 bases lying between them. CDR3 length: 15 residues.

The CDR3 loop is CASSFKGANTEAFF. CDR3 nucleotides: TGTGCCAGCAGCTTTAAAGGGGCTAACACTGAAGCTTTCTTT. V and J are TRBV11-2 and TRBJ1-1; D perhaps matches TRBD1 (5 bases). Germline V gives CDR1 SGHAT, CDR2 FQNNGV. This CDR3 spans 14 amino acids. Trimming removed 3 bases at V and 2 bases at J, with 10 bases between.

This chain uses TRBV5-6 with TRBJ2-7; 9 bases are shared with TRBD1. This CDR3 comprises 15 residues. Germline lookup yields CDR1 SGHDT and CDR2 YYEEEE. After removal of 4 bases from V and 5 bases from J, the junction contained 10 bases not matched to a gene. The CDR3 DNA is TGTGCCAGCAGCCTCCGGGACAGGGTGGCCCACGAGCAGTACTTC. Its translation is CASSLRDRVAHEQYF.

The chain recombines TRBV11-1 with TRBJ2-7; D remains ambiguous. V was shortened by 11 bases and J by 1 base, with 15 bases between the two germline ends. Germline lookup yields CDR1 SGHAT and CDR2 FQDESV (reference sequence). This CDR3 is built from 13 residues. CDR3 amino acids: CAPIRPESYEQYF. CDR3 DNA sequence: TGTGCCCCTATTCGACCGGAATCCTACGAGCAGTACTTC.

This chain uses TRBV25-1 with TRBJ1-1; no definite D call. The CDR3 is 13 amino acids. The ends were cut back, 2 bases at V and 1 base at J, with 5 bases in the middle. Germline CDR1 is MGHDK and CDR2 is SYGVNS. In DNA form, the CDR3 reads TGTGCCAGCAGTGAAATAGGGAACACTGAAGCTTTCTTT. It yields the protein CASSEIGNTEAFF. Together with reference TRBV25-1 and TRBJ1-1, the CDR3 gives the full variable domain: EADIYQTPRYLVIGTGKKITLECSQTMGHDKMYWYQQDPGMELHLIHYSYGVNSTEKGDLSSESTVSRIRTEHFPLTLESARPSHTSQYLCASSEIGNTEAFFGQGTRLTVV.

The chain employs TRBV5-4 and TRBJ2-7; D is possibly TRBD1 (6 bases). Germline CDR1 is SGHNT and CDR2 is YYREEE (reference sequence). Trimming removed 0 bases at V and 3 bases at J, with 16 bases between. This CDR3 region has 16 residues. DNA for the CDR3: TGTGCCAGCAGCTTGGATACAGGGAAAGTCAGCTACGAGCAGTACTTC. This sequence encodes CASSLDTGKVSYEQYF.

This clone was detected a few times. This sequence joins TRBV2 and TRBJ1-6, with TRBD1 as a possible D gene (6 bases). V was clipped by 8 bases and J by 7 bases, with 15 bases between them. CDR1 and CDR2 (germline): SNHLY, FYNNEI. This CDR3 region has 14 residues. CDR3 bases: TGTGCCAGCGGCCCGGACAGCTTGAATTCACCCCTCCACTTT. Protein sequence: CASGPDSLNSPLHF.

Only one count was recorded for this clone. This chain connects TRBV5-1 to TRBJ2-4; D could derive from TRBD1 or TRBD2 (6 bases each). Trimming removed 0 bases from V and 2 bases from J, with 15 bases in between. From germline, CDR1 is SGHRS and CDR2 YFSETQ. This CDR3 has 17 residues. This CDR3 is CASSLERGGTTKNIQYF. The CDR3, as DNA: TGCGCCAGCAGCTTGGAAAGGGGCGGGACAACCAAAAACATTCAGTACTTC.

The chain combines TRBV30 with TRBJ1-2; D uncertain. V was pared by 2 bases and J by 0 bases, with 7 bases between. This CDR3 has 13 residues. Germline V CDR1 and CDR2: GTSNPN, SVGIG (reference sequence). CDR3 residues: CAWSPTANYGYTF. The CDR3 DNA reads as TGTGCCTGGAGTCCTACAGCTAACTATGGCTACACCTTC.

The V gene is TRBV11-3, the J gene TRBJ2-2; TRBD1 matches 11 bases. The J segment lost 3 bases and the V segment lost 5 bases, leaving 2 bases of the junction unmatched. This CDR3 has 15 residues. CDR1 is SGHNT and CDR2 is YENEEA in the germline V gene. In nucleotides, the CDR3 is TGTGCCAGCAGCGGACAGGGGGCGGACACCGGGGAGCTGTTTTTT. The encoded protein is CASSGQGADTGELFF.

V and J are TRBV27 and TRBJ2-2; TRBD2 aligns across 8 bases. Trimming cost V 5 bases and J 1 base; bases outside gene matches: 3. The CDR3 totals 15 residues. CDR1 and CDR2 (germline): MNHEY, SMNVEV (reference sequence). CDR3 nucleotide sequence: TGTGCCAGCAGTCGGCTAGCGGGGAACACCGGGGAGCTGTTTTTT. Its translation: CASSRLAGNTGELFF.

The V gene is TRBV19, the J gene TRBJ2-7, with unresolved D. CDR3 size: 13 residues. Germline lookup yields CDR1 LNHDA and CDR2 SQIVND (reference sequence). Trimming took 3 bases from V and 0 from J, leaving 6 bases between them. This CDR3 reads CASSIDASYEQYF. CDR3 in DNA: TGTGCCAGTAGTATTGACGCCTCCTACGAGCAGTACTTC.

The rearrangement uses TRBV2 and TRBJ2-7, with D hard to call. The V gene's germline CDR1 is SNHLY and CDR2 FYNNEI. The CDR3 is 14 amino acids. The V end was cut by 8 bases, the J end by 5 bases, with 19 bases between. CDR3 sequence reads: CASLQVSGSHEQYF. DNA of the CDR3: TGTGCCAGCCTGCAGGTGTCAGGATCCCACGAGCAGTACTTC.

This chain links TRBV25-1 with TRBJ2-7; D perhaps matches TRBD2 (6 bases). The V and J ends lost 4 bases and 6 bases respectively, with 13 bases between them. This CDR3 comprises 13 residues. Germline lookup yields CDR1 MGHDK and CDR2 SYGVNS. The CDR3 region is CASSGGRTVEQYF. CDR3 sequence (DNA): TGTGCCAGCAGTGGGGGGAGGACTGTCGAGCAGTACTTC.

The chain recombines TRBV10-3 with TRBJ2-7; TRBD1 might be the D (6 bases). Per the germline V gene, CDR1 is ENHRY and CDR2 is SYGVKD. V was cut by 4 bases and J by 5 bases, with 15 bases left in between. The CDR3 runs to 14 residues. CDR3 sequence: CAISAAPGVHEQYF. CDR3 sequence (DNA): TGTGCCATCAGTGCGGCCCCAGGGGTACACGAGCAGTACTTC.

The chain combines TRBV19 with TRBJ2-2; D uncertain. This CDR3 is built from 13 residues. Germline loops: CDR1 LNHDA, CDR2 SQIVND (reference sequence). V lost 10 bases and J lost 1, with 10 bases in between. The CDR3 sequence is CATSIKNTGELFF. CDR3 sequence (DNA): TGTGCCACGTCGATTAAGAACACCGGGGAGCTGTTTTTT.

V and J are TRBV10-3 and TRBJ1-5, with D uncertain. V was cut by 10 bases and J by 5 bases, with 12 bases left in between. The CDR3 is 12 residues long. Germline V gene lookup returns CDR1 ENHRY and CDR2 SYGVKD. The CDR3 is CATRNGDQPQHF. In nucleotides, the CDR3 is TGTGCCACCAGAAACGGAGATCAGCCCCAGCATTTT.

J is TRBJ1-4 and V is TRBV7-9; 8 bases fit TRBD1. The V and J ends lost 5 bases and 0 bases, in that order; junction bases with no gene match: 2. The CDR3 extends over 15 amino acids. Germline V gene data show CDR1 as SEHNR and CDR2 as FQNEAQ (reference sequence). The CDR3 DNA sequence: TGTGCCAGCAGCCAGGGACAGGCAACTAATGAAAAACTGTTTTTT. Its translation is CASSQGQATNEKLFF.

The CDR3 here is CAWSATAFNEKLFF. The CDR3 region has the DNA TGTGCCTGGAGTGCGACAGCTTTTAATGAAAAACTGTTTTTT. V usage is TRBV30 and J usage is TRBJ1-4, with D possibly TRBD1 on 5 matching bases. V was shortened by 1 base and J by 4 bases, with 10 bases between the two germline ends. Looked up from germline, CDR1 is GTSNPN and CDR2 is SVGIG (reference sequence). The length of the CDR3 is 14 residues.

The chain is built from TRBV5-6 and TRBJ1-5; TRBD1 might be the D (6 bases). The V end was cut by 1 base, the J end by 7 bases, with 12 bases between. Germline CDR1 is SGHDT and CDR2 is YYEEEE. The CDR3 covers 14 residues. Here the CDR3 reads CASSLREGGQPQHF. DNA of the CDR3: TGTGCCAGCAGCTTGCGAGAGGGGGGACAGCCCCAGCATTTT.

The chain has TRBV15 and TRBJ2-5; the D is unclear. CDR1 and CDR2 from the germline V gene are LNHNV and YYDKDF (reference sequence). Trimming stripped 1 base from V and 4 bases from J, with 13 bases between. The length of the CDR3 is 15 residues. This CDR3 is CATSRAGGQGETQYF. In nucleotides, the CDR3 is TGTGCCACCAGCAGAGCGGGTGGGCAAGGAGAGACCCAGTACTTC.

This clone showed up just a few times. V is TRBV28 and J is TRBJ1-2, with D tentatively TRBD1 (5 bases). Germline lookup yields CDR1 MDHEN and CDR2 SYDVKM. Between the trimmed V and J ends, which lost 4 bases and 4 bases, there was a span of 10 bases. This CDR3 is 13 amino acids long. The CDR3 spells CASSSFTGYGYTF. The CDR3, as DNA: TGTGCCAGCAGTTCATTCACAGGCTATGGCTACACCTTC.

The gene calls are TRBV4-1 and TRBJ2-6; no clear D. Trimming removed 4 bases at V and 0 bases at J, with 10 bases between. The germline gives CDR1 MGHRA, CDR2 YSYEKL. The CDR3 has 16 residues. The CDR3 DNA follows: TGCGCCAGCAGCCCCCGGCAGACCTCTGGGGCCAACGTCCTGACTTTC. Amino acids: CASSPRQTSGANVLTF.

This clone is a singleton in its sample. The CDR3 is CASSETPRDGANVLTF. CDR3 sequence (DNA): TGTGCCAGCAGTGAAACCCCGAGGGATGGGGCCAACGTCCTGACTTTC. V is TRBV2 and J is TRBJ2-6; D may be TRBD2 (5 bases). V was pared by 2 bases and J by 3 bases, with 11 bases between. Germline CDR1 and CDR2: SNHLY and FYNNEI. The CDR3 spans 16 residues.

The chain joins TRBV30 to TRBJ1-6; 10 bases are shared with TRBD1. CDR3 size: 14 residues. Per the germline V gene, CDR1 is GTSNPN and CDR2 is SVGIG (reference sequence). V lost 5 bases to trimming and J lost 7 bases; unmatched junction nucleotides: 5. This chain's CDR3 is CAWRKGQGNSPLHF. In DNA form, the CDR3 reads TGTGCCTGGCGAAAGGGACAGGGGAATTCACCCCTCCACTTT.

V gene TRBV5-6 combines with J gene TRBJ1-1; D uncertain. CDR1 and CDR2 from the germline V gene are SGHDT and YYEEEE. The CDR3 is 14 amino acids. The V end was cut by 2 bases, the J end by 3 bases, with 11 bases between. CDR3 nucleotide sequence: TGTGCCAGCAGCTTTGAACAGATTTACACTGAAGCTTTCTTT. Its protein product is CASSFEQIYTEAFF.

This sequence joins TRBV27 and TRBJ1-2; 9 nucleotides agree with TRBD1. CDR1 and CDR2 (germline): MNHEY, SMNVEV (reference sequence). This CDR3 spans 15 amino acids. V lost 6 bases, J lost 2 bases, and 7 bases stayed unmatched. This CDR3 is CASSASDRGNYGYTF. The CDR3 DNA reads as TGTGCCAGCAGCGCATCTGACAGGGGGAACTATGGCTACACCTTC.

This chain joins TRBV14 and TRBJ2-3; D unclear. Trimming removed 6 bases from V and 1 base from J, with 11 bases in between. This CDR3 spans 14 amino acids. Germline CDR1 and CDR2: SGHDN and FVKESK. CDR3 sequence: CASSSPRGTDTQYF. In nucleotides, the CDR3 is TGTGCCAGCAGTAGTCCCCGGGGCACAGATACGCAGTATTTT.

The gene calls are TRBV9 and TRBJ2-5; no firm D call. CDR3 size: 12 residues. Trimming took off 2 bases at V and 4 bases at J, with 6 bases between the two ends. Germline lookup yields CDR1 SGDLS and CDR2 YYNGEE. CDR3 amino acids: CASSVGRETQYF. CDR3 DNA sequence: TGTGCCAGCAGCGTCGGCAGAGAGACCCAGTACTTC. The variable domain in full, completed from reference TRBV9 and TRBJ2-5, reads DSGVTQTPKHLITATGQRVTLRCSPRSGDLSVYWYQQSLDQGLQFLIQYYNGEERAKGNILERFSAQQFPDLHSELNLSSLELGDSALYFCASSVGRETQYFGPGTRLLVL.

CDR3 bases: TGTGCCAGCAGATCAGGGGAGAACACTGAAGCTTTCTTT. Amino acids: CASRSGENTEAFF. The chain employs TRBV6-5 and TRBJ1-1; a possible D gene is TRBD1 (6 bases). With 6 bases removed from V and 1 base from J, the gap between germline ends came to 9 bases. The CDR3 contains 13 residues. Germline values: CDR1 MNHEY, CDR2 SVGAGI.

CDR3 protein: CASRTSGSRGETQYF. The CDR3 nucleotides read TGTGCCAGCAGGACTAGCGGGAGTAGAGGGGAGACCCAGTACTTC. The chain uses TRBV7-8 and TRBJ2-5; 12 nucleotides agree with TRBD2. Trimming cost V 6 bases and J 5 bases; bases outside gene matches: 7. From germline, CDR1 is SGHVS and CDR2 FQNEAQ. CDR3 length: 15 amino acids. Full variable domain (outside the CDR3, taken from reference TRBV7-8 and TRBJ2-5): GAGVSQSPRYKVAKRGQDVALRCDPISGHVSLFWYQQALGQGPEFLTYFQNEAQLDKSGLPSDRFFAERPEGSVSTLKIQRTQQEDSAVYLCASRTSGSRGETQYFGPGTRLLVL.

In DNA form, the CDR3 reads TGTGCCAGTAGGACAACCGACAGGGGGATCACCGGGGAGCTGTTTTTT. It yields the protein CASRTTDRGITGELFF. The genes are TRBV19 and TRBJ2-2; 9 nucleotides agree with TRBD1. The germline V gene encodes CDR1 LNHDA and CDR2 SQIVND (reference sequence). There are 16 residues in the CDR3. The V gene end was trimmed by 6 bases and the J gene end by 4 bases; junction bases not matched to a gene: 9.